What follows is one T cell receptor (beta chain) and its context. Its antigen is unidentified. Trimming at V came to 3 bases and at J to 4 bases, leaving 5 bases not matched to a gene. The germline V gene encodes CDR1 SGHRS and CDR2 YFSETQ. This CDR3 spans 14 amino acids. The sample is drawn from a study of cytomegalovirus exposure and HLA in healthy donors. Overall study findings and caveats: A link between a missense DCLRE1C variant and TCR beta V- and J-gene trimming emerged from a later analysis. Earlier results showed most TCR beta V segments being productive about 87% or about 30% of the time.

The PCR contained 60 Vbeta and 13 Jbeta primers. The protocol was immunoSEQ multiplex PCR, while the TCRdb copy is restricted to in-frame clones and leaves out a portion. The sample consists of about 190,000 clones, roughly 80% of them appearing once. This receptor was identified in a man aged 40-49 years in good health and CMV-seropositive. This rearrangement joins TRBV5-1 to TRBJ2-7, with 9 bases aligning to TRBD1. The sequenced material came from PBMCs. CDR3 bases: TGCGCCAGCAGCTCGGGACAGGGTATTTACGAGCAGTACTTC. Protein sequence: CASSSGQGIYEQYF.